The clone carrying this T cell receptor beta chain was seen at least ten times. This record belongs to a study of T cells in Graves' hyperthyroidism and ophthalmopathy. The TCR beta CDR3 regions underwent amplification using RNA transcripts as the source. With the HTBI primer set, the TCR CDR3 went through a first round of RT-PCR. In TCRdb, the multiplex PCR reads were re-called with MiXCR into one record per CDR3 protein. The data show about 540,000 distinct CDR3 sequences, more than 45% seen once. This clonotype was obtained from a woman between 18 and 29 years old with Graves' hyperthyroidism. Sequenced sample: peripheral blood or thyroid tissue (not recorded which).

The CDR3 DNA reads TGTGCCAGCAGCCCGATCCCAGGACGGGCGAATGAAAAACTGTTTTTT. As protein: CASSPIPGRANEKLFF. The rearrangement joins TRBV11-2 to TRBJ1-4; D gene unclear. V was cut by 5 bases and J by 5 bases, with 18 bases left in between. The germline V gene has CDR1 SGHAT and CDR2 FQNNGV. This CDR3 is built from 16 residues.